The T cell receptor (beta chain) described here comes from a study of blood T cell repertoires in COVID-19 (dated by TCRdb to the early 2020s). In terms of the full investigation: Collaborator samples came from the United States, Italy and Spain and covered acute and convalescent phases of COVID-19. The samples were drawn from two sources: the first 160 participants of the ongoing ImmuneRACE study, and over 1,000 subjects contributed by 6 global collaborators. The repertoires were released in a freely available public database intended as a resource for research on the immune response to SARS-CoV-2. The prospective study material was composed of cDNA or gDNA derived from T cells, B-cell-depleted T cells, or PBMCs. Where available, HLA class I and class II types were taken from metadata supplied by the sample provider and were not determined by assay-based typing. A de-identified subject ID, COVID-19 status, age in years and sex were almost always included in the sample metadata. Subjects who had been exposed to COVID-19, were actively infected with it, or had recovered from it provided the deeply sampled blood TCRbeta repertoires that made up the dataset. Here is what the overall study found, with its caveats: Clinical and demographic metadata were provided uncurated, with the amount varying by source and participant.

The collaborating institutions used their own protocols to collect whole blood in K2EDTA tubes. For TCRbeta analysis, collaborator samples were shipped as frozen whole blood, as isolated PBMCs, or as DNA extracted from either sample type. Comment on this clone: Its antigen is currently not known. One base away there is no much larger clone; base qualities are not given.

TCRbeta CDR3 regions were amplified from genomic DNA by means of the immunoSEQ Assay, a bias-controlled multiplex PCR. The paper's processing steps were these. The number of nucleated cells in each sample was estimated from the amplification of reference gene primers within the assay. To quantify the absolute abundance of each unique TCRbeta CDR3 rearrangement, sequence reads were collapsed and filtered. Productive Simpson clonality was computed per sample as the square root of Simpson's diversity index over productive rearrangements. In its TCRdb copy, this immuneACCESS table keeps in-frame sequences only and misses some clones. Where compared with another copy, unresolved V genes explain less than half of these, and the others have no known cause. That table furnishes V, J and clone size, whereas the DNA furnished D and trimming. The sample profile shows about 280,000 clones; roughly 90% of them were found once. The ten biggest clones cover less than 10% of the sample.

The sample consisted of peripheral blood. The clonotype originates from a young man with active or convalescent COVID-19.

CDR3 sequence: CASSLSGLGGFGANVLTF. The DNA sequence reads TGTGCCAGCAGCTTATCGGGCTTAGGGGGCTTTGGGGCCAACGTCCTGACTTTC. The sequence joins TRBV7-2 to TRBJ2-6; 7 bases in between match TRBD1. Trimming removed 2 bases from V and 3 bases from J; the gene matches leave 10 bases unexplained. From cysteine to phenylalanine, the CDR3 is 18 amino acids long. Just CDR3 DNA is preserved here, 54 bases in frame from base 1. CDR1 and CDR2 were assigned from the germline V gene as SGHTA and FQGNSA. The CDR3 plus the reference TRBV7-2 and TRBJ2-6 genes for the other parts give the full variable domain: GAGVSQSPSNKVTEKGKDVELRCDPISGHTALYWYRQSLGQGLEFLIYFQGNSAPDKSGLPSDRFSAERTGGSVSTLTIQRTQQEDSAVYLCASSLSGLGGFGANVLTFGAGSRLTVL.